The 7 T cell receptor beta chains below were found in one sample sequenced in a study of shared clonotypes between healthy human individuals. The naive CD8 fraction comprised CD45RO-negative cells positively selected for CCR7 and excluded terminally differentiated effector memory CD45RA+ cells. The data were produced by immunoSEQ multiplex PCR, yet TCRdb's version contains in-frame clones alone and is incomplete. Among roughly 2.1 million clones listed, around 93% were seen once. Specimen: naive CD8+ T cells from PBMCs. These receptors were collected from a man aged 18 to 30 in good health. Some clones in this sample may be carry-over from other donors' samples.

This chain links TRBV7-9 with TRBJ1-4; TRBD1 matches 7 bases. V lost 1 base to trimming and J lost 13 bases; unmatched junction nucleotides: 6. This CDR3 spans 13 amino acids. CDR1 SEHNR and CDR2 FQNEAQ come from the germline V gene (reference sequence). CDR3 residues: CASSLEPRGGLFF. CDR3 DNA sequence: TGTGCCAGCAGCTTAGAGCCCAGGGGGGGACTGTTTTTT. The variable domain in full, with the rest retrieved from reference TRBV7-9 and TRBJ1-4, is DTGVSQNPRHKITKRGQNVTFRCDPISEHNRLYWYRQTLGQGPEFLTYFQNEAQLEKSRLLSDRFSAERPKGSFSTLEIQRTEQGDSAMYLCASSLEPRGGLFFGSGTQLSVL.

The chain uses TRBV4-1 and TRBJ1-4; unclear D gene. The CDR3 is 16 residues long. Germline V gene lookup returns CDR1 MGHRA and CDR2 YSYEKL. V was clipped by 4 bases and J by 3 bases, with 15 bases between them. The chain's CDR3 is CASSPQRPAANEKLFF. The CDR3 DNA sequence: TGCGCCAGCAGCCCCCAGCGACCCGCGGCTAATGAAAAACTGTTTTTT.

The count of this clone is one. This chain uses TRBV27 with TRBJ2-7; 8 nucleotides match TRBD1. The length of the CDR3 is 14 residues. V shed 6 bases, J shed 2 bases, and the junction held 6 bases outside the gene matches. Germline CDR1 is MNHEY and CDR2 is SMNVEV (reference sequence). The CDR3 coding sequence is TGTGCCAGCAGCCGACAGGGGTTTGCCTACGAGCAGTACTTC. It codes for CASSRQGFAYEQYF.

The V gene is TRBV28, the J gene TRBJ2-5; TRBD2 might be the D (6 bases). The CDR3 length is 14 residues. Germline CDR1 and CDR2: MDHEN and SYDVKM. Between the trimmed V and J ends, which lost 6 bases and 5 bases, there was a span of 16 bases. The CDR3: CASRPGGGLETQYF. CDR3 in DNA: TGTGCCAGCAGGCCGGGTGGGGGGTTGGAGACCCAGTACTTC.

The rearrangement joins TRBV28 to TRBJ2-1, with D perhaps TRBD2 (5 bases). V lost 6 bases, J lost 0 bases, and 12 bases lay in between. Germline values: CDR1 MDHEN, CDR2 SYDVKM. The CDR3 spans 15 residues. This CDR3 reads CASRGAESSYNEQFF. CDR3 bases: TGTGCCAGCAGGGGAGCGGAAAGCTCCTACAATGAGCAGTTCTTC.

V gene TRBV27 combines with J gene TRBJ2-1; unclear D gene. CDR1 and CDR2 (germline): MNHEY, SMNVEV (reference sequence). This CDR3 region has 14 residues. Trimming removed 5 bases at V and 5 bases at J, with 13 bases between. CDR3 bases: TGTGCCAGCAGTCATCAGGCAACCAACAATGAGCAGTTCTTC. Translation gives CASSHQATNNEQFF.

This sequence joins TRBV7-9 and TRBJ2-7; TRBD1 agrees at 7 bases. V was pared by 5 bases and J by 5 bases, with 12 bases of the junction left unmatched. CDR3 size: 15 residues. CDR1 is SEHNR and CDR2 is FQNEAQ in the germline V gene (reference sequence). CDR3 sequence reads: CASSPGPGQHNEQYF. In DNA, the CDR3 is TGTGCCAGCAGCCCTGGACCGGGACAGCACAACGAGCAGTACTTC.